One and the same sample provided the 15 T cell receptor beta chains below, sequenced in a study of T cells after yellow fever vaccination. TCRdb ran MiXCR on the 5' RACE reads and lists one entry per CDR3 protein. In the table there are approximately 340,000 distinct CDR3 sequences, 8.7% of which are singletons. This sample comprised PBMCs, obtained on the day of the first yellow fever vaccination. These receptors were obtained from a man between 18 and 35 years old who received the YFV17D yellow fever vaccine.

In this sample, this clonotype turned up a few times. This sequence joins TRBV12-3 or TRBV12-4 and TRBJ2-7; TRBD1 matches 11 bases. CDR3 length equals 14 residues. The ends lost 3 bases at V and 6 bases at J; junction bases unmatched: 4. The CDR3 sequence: CASSFQDRGLEQYF. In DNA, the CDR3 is TGTGCCAGCAGTTTTCAGGACAGGGGGCTCGAGCAGTACTTC.

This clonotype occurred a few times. The CDR3 loop is CASSQDNRRGRGVYGELFF. The CDR3 nucleotides read TGCGCCAGCAGCCAAGATAATAGGAGAGGCAGAGGAGTTTACGGGGAGCTGTTTTTT. The rearrangement uses TRBV4-3 and TRBJ2-2; D is unclear. V lost 0 bases and J 7 bases, leaving 24 bases between the germline ends. The V gene's germline CDR1 is LGHNA and CDR2 YSLEER. This CDR3 is built from 19 residues.

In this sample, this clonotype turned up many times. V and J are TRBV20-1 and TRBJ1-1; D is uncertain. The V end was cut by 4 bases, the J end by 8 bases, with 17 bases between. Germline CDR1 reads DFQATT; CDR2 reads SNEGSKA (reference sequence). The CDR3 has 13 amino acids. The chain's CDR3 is CSAKIPETLEAFF. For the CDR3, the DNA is TGCAGTGCTAAAATCCCGGAGACACTAGAAGCTTTCTTT.

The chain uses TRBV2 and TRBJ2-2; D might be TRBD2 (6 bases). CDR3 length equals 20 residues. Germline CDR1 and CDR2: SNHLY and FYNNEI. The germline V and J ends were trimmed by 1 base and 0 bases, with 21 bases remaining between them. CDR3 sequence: CASSEVGGLFLPTNTGELFF. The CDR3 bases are TGTGCCAGCAGTGAAGTCGGAGGACTATTTCTCCCTACGAACACCGGGGAGCTGTTTTTT. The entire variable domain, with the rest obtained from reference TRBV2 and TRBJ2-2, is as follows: EPEVTQTPSHQVTQMGQEVILRCVPISNHLYFYWYRQILGQKVEFLVSFYNNEISEKSEIFDDQFSVERPDGSNFTLKIRSTKLEDSAMYFCASSEVGGLFLPTNTGELFFGEGSRLTVL.

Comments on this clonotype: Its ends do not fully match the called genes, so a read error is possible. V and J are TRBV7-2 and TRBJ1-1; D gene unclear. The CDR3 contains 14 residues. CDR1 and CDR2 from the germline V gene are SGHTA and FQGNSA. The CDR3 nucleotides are TGTGACAGCAGCTTAGCCAAGTGGCACACTGAAGCTTTCTTT. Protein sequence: CDSSLAKWHTEAFF. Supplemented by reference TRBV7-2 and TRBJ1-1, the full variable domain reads GAGVSQSPSNKVTEKGKDVELRCDPISGHTALYWYRQSLGQGLEFLIYFQGNSAPDKSGLPSDRFSAERTGGSVSTLTIQRTQQEDSAVYLCDSSLAKWHTEAFFGQGTRLTVV.

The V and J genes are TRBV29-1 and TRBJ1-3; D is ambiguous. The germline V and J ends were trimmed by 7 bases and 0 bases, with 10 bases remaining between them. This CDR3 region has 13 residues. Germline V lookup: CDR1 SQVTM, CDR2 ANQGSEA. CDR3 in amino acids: CSATESSGNTIYF. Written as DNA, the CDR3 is TGCAGCGCCACGGAGAGCTCTGGAAACACCATATATTTT.

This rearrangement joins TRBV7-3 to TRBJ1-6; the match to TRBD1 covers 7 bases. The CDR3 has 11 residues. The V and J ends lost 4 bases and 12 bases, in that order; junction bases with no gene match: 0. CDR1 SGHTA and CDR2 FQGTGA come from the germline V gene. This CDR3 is CASSSGGPLHF. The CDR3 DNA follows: TGTGCCAGCAGCTCAGGGGGACCCCTCCACTTT.

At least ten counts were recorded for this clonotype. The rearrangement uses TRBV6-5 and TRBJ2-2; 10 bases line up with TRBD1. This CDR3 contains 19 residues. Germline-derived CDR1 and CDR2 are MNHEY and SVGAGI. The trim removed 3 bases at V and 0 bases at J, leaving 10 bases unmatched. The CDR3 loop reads CASSYLTGGEWANTGELFF. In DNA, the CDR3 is TGTGCCAGCAGTTATCTGACAGGGGGCGAATGGGCGAACACCGGGGAGCTGTTTTTT.

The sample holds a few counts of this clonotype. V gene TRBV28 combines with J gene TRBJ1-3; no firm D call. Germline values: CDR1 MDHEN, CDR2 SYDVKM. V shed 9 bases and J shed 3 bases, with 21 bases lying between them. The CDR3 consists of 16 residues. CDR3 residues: CASGTNLPVNGNTIYF. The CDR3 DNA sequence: TGTGCCAGTGGTACAAATCTTCCGGTGAATGGAAACACCATATATTTT. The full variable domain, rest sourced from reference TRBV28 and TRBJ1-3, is DVKVTQSSRYLVKRTGEKVFLECVQDMDHENMFWYRQDPGLGLRLIYFSYDVKMKEKGDIPEGYSVSREKKERFSLILESASTNQTSMYLCASGTNLPVNGNTIYFGEGSWLTVV.

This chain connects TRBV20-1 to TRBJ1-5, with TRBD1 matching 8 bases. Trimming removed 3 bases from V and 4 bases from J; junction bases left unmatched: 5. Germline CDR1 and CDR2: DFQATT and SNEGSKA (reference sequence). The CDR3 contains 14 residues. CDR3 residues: CSASQTGENQPQHF. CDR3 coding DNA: TGCAGTGCTAGCCAGACAGGGGAGAATCAGCCCCAGCATTTT.

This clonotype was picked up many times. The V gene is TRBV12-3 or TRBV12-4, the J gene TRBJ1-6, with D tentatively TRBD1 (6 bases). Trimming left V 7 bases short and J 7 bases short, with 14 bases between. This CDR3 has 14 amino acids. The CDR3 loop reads CASTLQGGNSPLHF. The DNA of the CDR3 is TGTGCCAGCACCCTCCAAGGGGGGAATTCACCCCTCCACTTT.

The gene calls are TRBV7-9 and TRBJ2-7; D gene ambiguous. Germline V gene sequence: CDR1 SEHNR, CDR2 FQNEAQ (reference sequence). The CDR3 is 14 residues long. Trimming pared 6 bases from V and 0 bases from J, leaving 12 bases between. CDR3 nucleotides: TGTGCCAGCAGACGAACCGACCGCTCCTACGAGCAGTACTTC. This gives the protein CASRRTDRSYEQYF.

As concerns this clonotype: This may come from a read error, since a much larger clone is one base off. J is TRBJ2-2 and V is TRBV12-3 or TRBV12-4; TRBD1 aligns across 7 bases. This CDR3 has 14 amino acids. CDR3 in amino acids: CASRTGLNTGEPFF. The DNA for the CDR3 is TGTGCCAGCAGGACAGGGCTAAACACCGGGGAGCCGTTTTTT.

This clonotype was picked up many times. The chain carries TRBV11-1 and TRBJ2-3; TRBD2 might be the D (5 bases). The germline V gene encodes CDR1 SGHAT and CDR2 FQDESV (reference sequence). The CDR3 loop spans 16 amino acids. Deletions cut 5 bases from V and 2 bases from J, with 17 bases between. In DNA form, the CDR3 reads TGTGCCAGCAGCCGGACTCCCCAGACACTCACAGATACGCAGTATTTT. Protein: CASSRTPQTLTDTQYF. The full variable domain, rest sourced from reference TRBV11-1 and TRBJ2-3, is EAEVAQSPRYKITEKSQAVAFWCDPISGHATLYWYRQILGQGPELLVQFQDESVVDDSQLPKDRFSAERLKGVDSTLKIQPAELGDSAMYLCASSRTPQTLTDTQYFGPGTRLTVL.

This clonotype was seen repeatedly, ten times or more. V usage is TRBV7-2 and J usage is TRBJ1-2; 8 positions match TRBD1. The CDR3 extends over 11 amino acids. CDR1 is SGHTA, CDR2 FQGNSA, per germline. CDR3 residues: CGTGSTYGYTF. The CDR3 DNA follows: TGTGGGACAGGGAGTACCTATGGCTACACCTTC.